Following are 5 T cell receptor beta chains from one sample sequenced in a study of tumor and adjacent non-tumor tissue in lung cancer. Three rounds of nested PCR, following a modified ARM-PCR protocol, produced the TCRbeta library. TCRdb independently ran MiXCR on the multiplex PCR reads; one entry per CDR3 protein. Of 75,000 to 80,000 distinct CDR3 sequences in the sample, approximately 79% were seen once. The template was RNA from unsorted bulk tissue. The specimen sequenced was lung tumor tissue. Receptors originate from a woman aged 50 to 60 with non-small cell lung cancer.

With regard to this clonotype: The CDR3 does not close with the conserved phenylalanine or tryptophan, likely indicating a read error. The V call is TRBV6-5, the J call TRBJ2-2; perhaps TRBD2 as D (7 bases). CDR1 MNHEY and CDR2 SVGAGI come from the germline V gene. The length of the CDR3 is 15 residues. CDR3 in amino acids: CVSRRGGPSAGKLFY. The CDR3 coding sequence is TGTGTCAGTCGAAGGGGGGGGCCGTCGGCCGGGAAGCTGTTTTAT.

The genes are TRBV10-3 and TRBJ1-2, with 8 bases that match TRBD1. The CDR3 sequence is 13 residues long. Per germline, CDR1 ENHRY and CDR2 SYGVKD. Trimming cost V 10 bases and J 7 bases; bases outside gene matches: 11. The CDR3 region has the DNA TGTGCCACCACAGGGGGGAGATACTGTGGCTACACCTTC. Translating it yields CATTGGRYCGYTF.

Turning to this clonotype: Compared with germline, one end of the junction differs, possibly owing to a read error. The J gene is TRBJ2-5, the V gene TRBV4-3; D remains ambiguous. Germline V gene data show CDR1 as LGHNA and CDR2 as YSLEER. There are 15 residues in the CDR3. The CDR3 sequence is CARSQDKGLQETQYF. CDR3 coding DNA: TGTGCCAGGAGCCAAGATAAGGGCTTACAAGAGACCCAGTACTTC.

As regards this clonotype: One end of the junction does not line up with germline, which may come from a read error. V and J are TRBV7-9 and TRBJ2-5; D is ambiguous. CDR3 size: 16 residues. Germline CDR1 reads SEHNR; CDR2 reads FQNEAQ (reference sequence). CDR3 DNA sequence: TGTGCCAGCAACTTACTTCCCACCAGGCTGTCGGAAACCCAGTACTTC. Translating gives CASNLLPTRLSETQYF.

This clonotype was counted once. Germline and junction disagree at one end, which may indicate a read error. The rearrangement links TRBV7-2 to TRBJ2-7; D uncertain. CDR1 is SGHTA and CDR2 is FQGNSA in the germline V gene. The CDR3 has 14 residues. The CDR3: CASSLASSSYKQYF. The CDR3 nucleotides are TGTGCCAGCAGCTTAGCTAGCAGTTCCTACAAGCAGTACTTC. The full variable domain, with the rest looked up from reference TRBV7-2 and TRBJ2-7, is GAGVSQSPSNKVTEKGKDVELRCDPISGHTALYWYRQSLGQGLEFLIYFQGNSAPDKSGLPSDRFSAERTGGSVSTLTIQRTQQEDSAVYLCASSLASSSYKQYFGPGTRLTVT.